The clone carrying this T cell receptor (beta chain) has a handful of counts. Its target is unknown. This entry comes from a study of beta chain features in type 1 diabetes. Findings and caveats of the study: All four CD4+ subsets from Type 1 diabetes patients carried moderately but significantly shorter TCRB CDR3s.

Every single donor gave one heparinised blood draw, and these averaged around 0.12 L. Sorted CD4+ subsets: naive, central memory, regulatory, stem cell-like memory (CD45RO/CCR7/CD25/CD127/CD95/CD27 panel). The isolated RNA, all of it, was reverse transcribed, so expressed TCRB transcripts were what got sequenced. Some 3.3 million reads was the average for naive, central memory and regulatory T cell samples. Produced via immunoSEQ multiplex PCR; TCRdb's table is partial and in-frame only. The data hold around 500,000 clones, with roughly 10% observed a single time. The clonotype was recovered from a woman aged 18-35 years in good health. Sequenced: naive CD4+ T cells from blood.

CDR3 region: CASSLEGLSSYEQYF. The CDR3 DNA reads TGTGCCAGCAGCTTAGAGGGCCTCAGCTCCTACGAGCAGTACTTC. The chain joins TRBV11-2 to TRBJ2-7; D is unresolved. The CDR3 sequence is 15 residues long. Trimming stripped 0 bases from V and 0 bases from J, with 9 bases between. Germline V gene sequence: CDR1 SGHAT, CDR2 FQNNGV.